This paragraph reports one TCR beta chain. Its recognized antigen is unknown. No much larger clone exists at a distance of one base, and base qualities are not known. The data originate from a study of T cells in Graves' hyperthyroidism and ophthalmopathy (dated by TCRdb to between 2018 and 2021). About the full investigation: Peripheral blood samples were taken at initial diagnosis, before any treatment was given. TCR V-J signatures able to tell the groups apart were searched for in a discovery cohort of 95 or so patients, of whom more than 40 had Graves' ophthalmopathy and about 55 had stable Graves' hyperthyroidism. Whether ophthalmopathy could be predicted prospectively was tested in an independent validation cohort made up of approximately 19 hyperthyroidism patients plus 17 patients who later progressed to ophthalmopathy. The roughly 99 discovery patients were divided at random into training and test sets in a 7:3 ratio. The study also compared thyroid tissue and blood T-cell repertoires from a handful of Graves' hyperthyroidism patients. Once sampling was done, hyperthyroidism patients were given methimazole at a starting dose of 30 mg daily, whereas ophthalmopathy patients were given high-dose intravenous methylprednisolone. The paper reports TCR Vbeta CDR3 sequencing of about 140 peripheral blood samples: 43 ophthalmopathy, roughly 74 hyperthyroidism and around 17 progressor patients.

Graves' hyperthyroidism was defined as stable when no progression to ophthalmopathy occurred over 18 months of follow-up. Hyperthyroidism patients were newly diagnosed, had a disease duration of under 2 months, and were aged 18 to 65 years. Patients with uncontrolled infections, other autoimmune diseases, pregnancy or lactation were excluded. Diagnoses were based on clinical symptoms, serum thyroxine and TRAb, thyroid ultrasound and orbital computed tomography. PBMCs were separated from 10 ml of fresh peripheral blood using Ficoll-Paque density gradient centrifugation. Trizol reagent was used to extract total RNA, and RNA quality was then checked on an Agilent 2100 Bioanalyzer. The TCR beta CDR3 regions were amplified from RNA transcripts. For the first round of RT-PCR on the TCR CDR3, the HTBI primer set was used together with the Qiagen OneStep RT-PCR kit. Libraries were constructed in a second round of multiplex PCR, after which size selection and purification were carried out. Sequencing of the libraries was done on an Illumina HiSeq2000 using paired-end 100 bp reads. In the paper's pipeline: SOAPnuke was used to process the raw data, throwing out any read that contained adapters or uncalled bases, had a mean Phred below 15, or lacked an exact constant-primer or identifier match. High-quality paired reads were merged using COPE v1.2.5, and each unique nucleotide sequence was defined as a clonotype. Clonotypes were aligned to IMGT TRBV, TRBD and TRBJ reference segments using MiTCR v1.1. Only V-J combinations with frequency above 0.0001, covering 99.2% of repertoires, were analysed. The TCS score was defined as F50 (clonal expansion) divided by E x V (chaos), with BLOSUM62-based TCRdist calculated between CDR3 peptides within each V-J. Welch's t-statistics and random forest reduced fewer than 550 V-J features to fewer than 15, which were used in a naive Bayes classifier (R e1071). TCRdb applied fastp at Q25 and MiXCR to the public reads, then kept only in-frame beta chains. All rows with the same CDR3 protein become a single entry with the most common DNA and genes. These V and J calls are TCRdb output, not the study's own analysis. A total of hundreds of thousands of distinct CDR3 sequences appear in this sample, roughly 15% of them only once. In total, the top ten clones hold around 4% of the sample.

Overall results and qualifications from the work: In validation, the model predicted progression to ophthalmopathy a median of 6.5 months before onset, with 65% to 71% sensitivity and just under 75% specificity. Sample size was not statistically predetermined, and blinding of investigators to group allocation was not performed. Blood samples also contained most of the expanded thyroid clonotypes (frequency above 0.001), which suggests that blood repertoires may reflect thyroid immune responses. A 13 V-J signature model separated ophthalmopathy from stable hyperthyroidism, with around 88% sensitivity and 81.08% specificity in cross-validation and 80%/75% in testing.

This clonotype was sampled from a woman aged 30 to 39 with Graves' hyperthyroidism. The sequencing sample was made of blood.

The encoded CDR3 is CASSEARATEAFF. The nucleotides read TGTGCCAGCAGTGAAGCGAGGGCCACTGAAGCTTTCTTT. In this chain, TRBV6-1 is recombined with TRBJ1-1, with no D gene named confidently. Cut back by 0 bases and 4 bases, the V and J ends lie 6 bases apart. From the germline V gene, CDR1 is MNHNS and CDR2 is SASEGT. The CDR3 covers 13 residues, taking in both the cysteine and the phenylalanine. Left in the record is the CDR3 DNA by itself, 39 bases read in frame from the first base.